Following are 4 T cell receptor beta chains from one sample sequenced in a study of blood T cells in healthy people across ages. With a J-beta primer mix and a sample-barcoded 5' primer, a second PCR ran roughly 6 to 11 cycles. TCRdb re-called the 5' RACE reads through MiXCR, storing one row per CDR3 protein. The sample lists around 900,000 distinct CDR3 sequences, under 30% occurring once. Material for sequencing was blood. The receptor set was obtained from a woman aged 80 or over in good health.

The gene calls are TRBV18 and TRBJ2-7; D is possibly TRBD1 (6 bases). The germline V gene encodes CDR1 KGHSH and CDR2 LQKENI. V was cut by 4 bases and J by 3 bases, with 10 bases left in between. CDR3 length: 13 amino acids. The CDR3 DNA sequence: TGTGCCAGCTCACAGACAGGTTACTACGAGCAGTACTTC. This translates into CASSQTGYYEQYF. Using reference TRBV18 and TRBJ2-7 for the parts outside the CDR3, the full variable domain is NAGVMQNPRHLVRRRGQEARLRCSPMKGHSHVYWYRQLPEEGLKFMVYLQKENIIDESGMPKERFSAEFPKEGPSILRIQQVVRGDSAAYFCASSQTGYYEQYFGPGTRLTVT.

The rearrangement joins TRBV9 to TRBJ2-2; D is possibly TRBD1 (6 bases). Germline CDR1 and CDR2: SGDLS and YYNGEE. This CDR3 spans 14 amino acids. The V and J ends lost 3 bases and 4 bases respectively, with 10 bases between them. The CDR3 reads CASSGPRGTGELFF. The CDR3 DNA follows: TGTGCCAGCAGCGGTCCCAGGGGCACCGGGGAGCTGTTTTTT.

Comment on this clonotype: A much larger clone differs by one base, so this may be a read error. The chain recombines TRBV4-3 with TRBJ2-1; D may match TRBD1 or TRBD2 (6 bases each). V dropped 8 bases and J dropped 9 bases, with 23 bases sitting between them. CDR1 and CDR2 from the germline V gene are LGHNA and YSLEER. The CDR3 length is 15 residues. CDR3 sequence reads: CASGREDMGGAEQFF. In DNA, the CDR3 is TGCGCCAGCGGCCGAGAAGATATGGGGGGCGCTGAGCAGTTCTTC.

The V call is TRBV15, the J call TRBJ2-3, with 8 bases matching TRBD2. CDR1 LNHNV and CDR2 YYDKDF come from the germline V gene (reference sequence). The CDR3 consists of 17 residues. Trimming took 1 base from V and 0 from J; bases not matched to a gene: 6. Here the CDR3 DNA reads TGTGCCACCAGCAGAGGAACTAGCGGTTCTAGCACAGATACGCAGTATTTT. Its protein is CATSRGTSGSSTDTQYF.